This T cell receptor beta chain appears in the sequencing data of a study of cytomegalovirus exposure and HLA in healthy donors. Note on this clone: Antigen: not known.

The junction had 4 bases not matched to a gene; V was cut back by 6 bases and J by 3 bases. The CDR3 length is 14 residues. CDR1 SNHLY and CDR2 FYNNEI come from the germline V gene. General study results and limits: CMV antigen specificity of three CMV-associated chains was confirmed in vitro. Cytomegalovirus association was assigned to about 150 TCR beta chains.

Only in-frame clones appear in the TCRdb table, and some are missing; sequencing was by immunoSEQ multiplex PCR. The sample contains more than 95,000 clones, about 82% of which appear only once. Sequenced: PBMCs. The rearrangement links TRBV2 to TRBJ2-7; 11 bases are shared with TRBD2. The TCR was taken from a young man in good health and CMV-seronegative. In DNA form, the CDR3 reads TGTGCCAGCAGAGGACTAGCGGGTCGCTACGAGCAGTACTTC. Translating it yields CASRGLAGRYEQYF.